The T cell receptor (beta chain) described here comes from a study of persistence of HIV-infected CD4 T cells. For the study at large: Anti-CD3/anti-CD28 beads activated more cells than antigen stimulation did. Study observations and caveats: TCRbeta richness was lower in CMV- and Gag-responding cells than in anti-CD3/anti-CD28-responding cells. Degenerate expanded CDR3beta sequences were enriched among CMV- and Gag-responding cells.

The immunoSEQ assay was version 4, run in survey mode. The protocol was immunoSEQ multiplex PCR, while the TCRdb copy is restricted to in-frame clones and leaves out a portion. The table includes 45,000 or so clones, over 80% detected once. Germline V gene data show CDR1 as MNHNY and CDR2 as SVGAGI (reference sequence). The J segment lost 8 bases and the V segment lost 0 bases, leaving 9 bases of the junction unmatched. The CDR3 loop spans 15 amino acids. Notes on this clone: Its specificity is not known.

Anti-CD3/anti-CD28 beads served as a nonspecific positive control stimulus. Responding CD4+ T cells were sorted by upregulation of both CD40 ligand and CD69. Stimulated PBMCs had first been depleted of CD8+ T cells. This TCR was sampled from an adult woman with HIV who was CMV-seropositive. The chain employs TRBV6-6 and TRBJ1-2; 7 nucleotides align to TRBD1. Sequenced material: CD4+ T cells sorted from PBMCs after roughly 18-hour stimulation, taken from a patient who received antiretroviral therapy. The CDR3 here is CASSYSGTDLGGYTF. In DNA, the CDR3 is TGTGCCAGCAGTTACTCCGGGACAGATTTGGGCGGCTACACCTTC.